A selection of T cell receptor beta chains follows, all from one sample in a study of T cell responses to AZD1222 COVID-19 vaccine. Here immunoSEQ multiplex PCR was the method, and the copy in TCRdb shows in-frame clones only, minus some. The sample has about 89,000 clones, approximately 90% seen once. Source: peripheral blood, taken on day 0 of MenACWY control vaccination. All receptors come from an adult in good health. CDR3s leave out the opening cysteine and the closing phenylalanine or tryptophan. The D gene is left open where the match is weak.

CDR3aa	d_gene	v_gene	j_gene
ASSSNLQGARTEAF	TRBD1	TRBV5-1	TRBJ1-1
ASSHGAASREKLF	NA	TRBV3-1/TRBV3-2	TRBJ1-4
ASRGGGAYEQY	TRBD2	TRBV12-3/TRBV12-4	TRBJ2-7
ASTSSVVWKGYT	NA	TRBV28	TRBJ1-2
ASSQSQGSAYEQY	NA	TRBV4-3	TRBJ2-7
ASSIAGSPLH	NA	TRBV19	TRBJ1-6
ASSIEAKGGTEAF	NA	TRBV19	TRBJ1-1
ASGSREAGVLGF	TRBD2	TRBV7-8	TRBJ2-1
AIRKGQGDTEAF	TRBD1	TRBV10-3	TRBJ1-1
ASSILDRDTEAF	TRBD1	TRBV7-8	TRBJ1-1
ASSLATGDNEQF	NA	TRBV5-1	TRBJ2-1
SASWGQGFNQPQH	TRBD1	TRBV20-1	TRBJ1-5
ASSPGTEAF	NA	TRBV7-9	TRBJ1-1
ASSLDDLNTEAF	NA	TRBV5-1	TRBJ1-1
ASSLSPDRSAYEQY	TRBD1	TRBV5-1	TRBJ2-7
ASSLGGSSNQPQH	NA	TRBV27	TRBJ1-5
ASSQDVEYI	NA	TRBV4-1	TRBJ1-2
ATSRDRFLAGGYTQY	TRBD2	TRBV15	TRBJ2-3
ASSLAQLEGYT	NA	TRBV7-2	TRBJ1-2
ASSSSAQLSSTDTQY	NA	TRBV7-6	TRBJ2-3
ASSTPGLAGPGCSYEQY	NA	TRBV21-1	TRBJ2-7
ASRRETNTGELF	NA	TRBV19	TRBJ2-2
ASSLDGRDLSGANVLT	NA	TRBV5-1	TRBJ2-6
ASRSGQHTGELF	NA	TRBV5-6	TRBJ2-2
SVRDSGLAGDTQY	TRBD2	TRBV29-1	TRBJ2-3
ASTPWTDDGYT	NA	TRBV7-9	TRBJ1-2
ASSGGQTANEKLF	TRBD1	TRBV19	TRBJ1-4
ASSLVNGRQETQY	NA	TRBV7-2	TRBJ2-5
ASSEASSRETQY	NA	TRBV2	TRBJ2-5
ASRLQGAINEKLF	TRBD1	TRBV28	TRBJ1-4
ATSDSTGTVYNEQF	TRBD1	TRBV24-1	TRBJ2-1
ASSLEDGYGYT	NA	TRBV5-5	TRBJ1-2
ASSAGITYNEQF	NA	TRBV10-1	TRBJ2-1
ASSRRRGITGANVLT	NA	TRBV5-8	TRBJ2-6
AARWDRAFPNSTDTQY	TRBD1	TRBV24-1	TRBJ2-3
ASNPRGDYNEQF	NA	TRBV7-2	TRBJ2-1
ASSLGNTEAF	NA	TRBV18	TRBJ1-1
ASSYGTGDGYT	TRBD1	TRBV7-3	TRBJ1-2
SVELGHEGLLYEQY	NA	TRBV29-1	TRBJ2-7
ASSPLGSSYNSPLH	NA	TRBV28	TRBJ1-6
ASSYGTANTEAF	NA	TRBV3-1/TRBV3-2	TRBJ1-1
SVRGTDLSYEQY	TRBD1	TRBV29-1	TRBJ2-7
ASSPRDQPQH	NA	TRBV19	TRBJ1-5
ASSYGADSNQPQH	NA	TRBV6-5	TRBJ1-5
ASSRLRAYEQY	NA	TRBV5-8	TRBJ2-7
ASSLAAYSNQPQH	NA	TRBV7-8	TRBJ1-5
ASSVAWAGHEQY	NA	TRBV9	TRBJ2-7
ASTSEEILVEKLF	NA	TRBV6-5	TRBJ1-4
ASSWTGGHTGELF	TRBD2	TRBV5-8	TRBJ2-2
ASSSGQGARGYT	TRBD1	TRBV11-2	TRBJ1-2
ASRLTGRGNQPQH	TRBD1	TRBV6-7	TRBJ1-5
ASSPAASRGRRTEAF	TRBD1	TRBV6-2/TRBV6-3	TRBJ1-1